This TCR beta chain was sequenced during a study of OX40 agonist ivuxolimab in advanced cancers. Study-wide results and limits: It was also the case that some nonresponders had low normalized T-cell clonal expansion.

Method: immunoSEQ multiplex PCR; TCRdb's copy keeps in-frame clones and lacks some. The sample holds around 70,000 clones, approximately 86% seen once. CDR3 size: 16 residues. Trimming at V came to 5 bases and at J to 2 bases, leaving 8 bases not matched to a gene. Germline-derived CDR1 and CDR2 are LNHDA and SQIVND (reference sequence). As concerns this clone: Its target is unknown.

The source was CD4+ or CD8+ T cells sorted from blood, collected in a trial of the OX40 agonist ivuxolimab. The V gene is TRBV19, the J gene TRBJ1-5; TRBD1 aligns across 8 bases. The TCR originated in an adult with an advanced solid tumor such as melanoma, head and neck, liver or kidney cancer. CDR3 in amino acids: CASSLQGAGGNQPQHF. CDR3 sequence (DNA): TGTGCCAGTAGTCTTCAGGGGGCGGGGGGCAATCAGCCCCAGCATTTT.